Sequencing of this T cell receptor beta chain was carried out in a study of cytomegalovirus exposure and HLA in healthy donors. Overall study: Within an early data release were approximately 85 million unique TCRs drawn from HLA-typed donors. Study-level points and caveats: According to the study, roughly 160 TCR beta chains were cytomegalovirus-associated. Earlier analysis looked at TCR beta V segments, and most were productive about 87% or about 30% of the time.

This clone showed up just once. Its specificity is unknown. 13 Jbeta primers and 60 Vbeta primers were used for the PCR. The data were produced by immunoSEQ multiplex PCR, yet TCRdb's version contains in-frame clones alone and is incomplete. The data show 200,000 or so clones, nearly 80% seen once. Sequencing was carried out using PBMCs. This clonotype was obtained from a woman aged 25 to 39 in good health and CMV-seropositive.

The CDR3 loop reads CASSLGTGNSNQPQHF. The CDR3, as DNA: TGTGCCAGCAGCCTCGGGACAGGAAATAGCAATCAGCCCCAGCATTTT. J is TRBJ1-5 and V is TRBV5-6; 8 bases align to TRBD1. V lost 4 bases, J lost 0 bases, and 6 bases stayed unmatched. The CDR3 totals 16 residues. CDR1 and CDR2 (germline): SGHDT, YYEEEE.